The 2 T cell receptor beta chains listed next were all sequenced from one sample in a study of blood T cell repertoires in COVID-19. The protocol was immunoSEQ multiplex PCR, while the TCRdb copy is restricted to in-frame clones and leaves out a portion. This sample yields about 210,000 clones, of which roughly 81% are seen a single time; around 7.3% belongs to the top ten. Sequencing was done on a sample of peripheral blood. These receptors all come from a woman aged 45-59 years with active or convalescent COVID-19.

This clone was seen only once. The chain couples TRBV28 to TRBJ1-2; D gene uncertain. The CDR3 length is 13 residues. V was trimmed by 5 bases and J by 1 base, leaving 8 bases between them. CDR1 and CDR2 (germline): MDHEN, SYDVKM. CDR3 DNA: TGTGCCAGCAGTCCAGGTGGTAACTATGGCTACACCTTC. The encoded protein is CASSPGGNYGYTF.

This clone was seen once. The rearrangement joins TRBV3-1 (or the pseudogene TRBV3-2) to TRBJ2-5; possible D gene TRBD2, 5 bases. The germline V and J ends were trimmed by 5 bases and 7 bases, with 11 bases remaining between them. Germline CDR1 and CDR2: LGHDT and YNNKEL (reference sequence). The CDR3 is 12 residues long. CDR3 nucleotides: TGTGCCAGCAGCATAGCGATAGGGACCCAGTACTTC. It codes for CASSIAIGTQYF.